The 21 T cell receptor beta chains given below trace back to one sample, sequenced in a study of CD8 T cells in ankylosing spondylitis. Whole-study results and caveats: Apparently characteristic of ankylosing spondylitis blood was a TCR beta motif (about 8 highly homologous variants).

TCRdb used MiXCR to reprocess the 5' RACE reads, holding one entry per CDR3 protein. Altogether 700,000 to 850,000 distinct CDR3 sequences are present, 12% being singletons, with the ten largest covering around 0.51%. These receptors' targets are unknown. The specimen sequenced was blood, either unsorted or a sorted T cell fraction (not recorded which). These TCRs come from a male donor with ankylosing spondylitis.

This clonotype was observed at least ten times. This chain connects TRBV29-1 to TRBJ1-5; a possible D gene is TRBD1 (5 bases). The V and J ends lost 6 bases and 3 bases respectively, with 15 bases between them. Per germline, CDR1 SQVTM and CDR2 ANQGSEA. This CDR3 is built from 14 residues. The CDR3 sequence is CSVIQQGLNQPQHF. The CDR3 DNA sequence: TGCAGCGTCATTCAGCAGGGTCTCAATCAGCCCCAGCATTTT.

This clonotype was seen more than once but under ten times. The chain carries TRBV7-2 and TRBJ2-1; D tentatively reads TRBD1 or TRBD2 (5 bases each). This CDR3 is 15 amino acids long. Trimming removed 4 bases from V and 6 bases from J, with 16 bases in between. CDR1 is SGHTA and CDR2 is FQGNSA in the germline V gene. The CDR3 protein is CASSSTGTSLNEQFF. The CDR3 nucleotides read TGTGCCAGCAGCTCCACCGGGACCTCCCTCAATGAGCAGTTCTTC.

DNA of the CDR3: TGTGCCAGCAGCCAAGCCCTCCCGGGAGGGTTGGTACTTGAGAACACTGAAGCTTTCTTT. This translates into CASSQALPGGLVLENTEAFF. The V gene is TRBV4-2, the J gene TRBJ1-1; D uncertain. The germline gives CDR1 LGHNA, CDR2 YNFKEQ. The CDR3 sequence is 20 residues long. Trimming cost V 1 base and J 1 base, with 25 bases left between them.

This clonotype was detected ten times or more. The chain recombines TRBV18 with TRBJ2-3; unclear D gene. Germline loops: CDR1 KGHSH, CDR2 LQKENI. This CDR3 has 11 residues. V gave up 8 bases and J gave up 5 bases, with 8 bases separating them. CDR3 sequence reads: CASSPQDTQYF. The CDR3 DNA reads TGTGCCAGCAGTCCACAAGATACGCAGTATTTT.

This clonotype was counted between two and nine times. The V and J genes are TRBV28 and TRBJ2-3; 8 bases map to TRBD2. CDR1 and CDR2 (germline): MDHEN, SYDVKM. Unmatched junction bases numbered 12, after V lost 2 bases and J lost 2 bases. This CDR3 region has 18 residues. The CDR3 bases are TGTGCCAGCAGTTTAAGCCCGGGACTAGGAACACACACAGATACGCAGTATTTT. Protein: CASSLSPGLGTHTDTQYF.

The chain employs TRBV6-1 and TRBJ1-1; D is uncertain. CDR1 MNHNS and CDR2 SASEGT come from the germline V gene. V was clipped by 5 bases and J by 0 bases, with 13 bases between them. This CDR3 is 15 amino acids long. The CDR3 DNA is TGTGCCAGCAGTAGAGCTAGGAGCATGAACACTGAAGCTTTCTTT. This gives the protein CASSRARSMNTEAFF.

V usage is TRBV20-1 and J usage is TRBJ2-4, with D perhaps TRBD2 (7 bases). The CDR3 has 15 residues. The V and J ends lost 6 bases and 2 bases respectively, with 17 bases between them. The germline V gene encodes CDR1 DFQATT and CDR2 SNEGSKA (reference sequence). CDR3 sequence reads: CSARTGGRSKNIQYF. Written as DNA, the CDR3 is TGCAGTGCCAGGACGGGGGGCAGGTCCAAAAACATTCAGTACTTC.

The rearrangement joins TRBV11-3 to TRBJ2-1, with D unclear. This CDR3 comprises 15 residues. The V and J ends lost 0 bases and 3 bases respectively, with 9 bases between them. The germline gives CDR1 SGHNT, CDR2 YENEEA. CDR3 region: CASSLDGNVYNEQFF. The CDR3 DNA sequence: TGTGCCAGCAGCTTAGATGGAAATGTCTACAATGAGCAGTTCTTC.

This clonotype showed up just a few times. The chain uses TRBV6-4 and TRBJ2-1, with TRBD2 identical over 7 bases. This CDR3 region has 16 residues. Germline CDR1 MRHNA, CDR2 SNTAGT. The junction had 14 bases not matched to a gene; V was cut back by 5 bases and J by 7 bases. The CDR3 sequence is CASSYRAGVVRNEQFF. CDR3 DNA: TGTGCCAGCAGTTATCGCGCGGGAGTTGTAAGGAATGAGCAGTTCTTC.

This clonotype has more than one count but fewer than ten. This chain joins TRBV7-6 and TRBJ2-2; D is perhaps TRBD2 (5 bases). CDR1 is SGHVS and CDR2 is FNYEAQ in the germline V gene. The CDR3 spans 16 residues. The germline V and J ends were trimmed by 1 base and 4 bases, with 13 bases remaining between them. In DNA form, the CDR3 reads TGTGCCAGCAGCTTAGTGCCAGCGGAGAGCACCGGGGAGCTGTTTTTT. As protein: CASSLVPAESTGELFF.

This clonotype was counted ten times or more. This chain connects TRBV6-2 or TRBV6-3 to TRBJ1-5; D perhaps matches TRBD1 (5 bases). This CDR3 has 14 residues. Trimming left V 4 bases short and J 4 bases short, with 11 bases between. Germline V gene sequence: CDR1 MNHEY, CDR2 SVGEGT. DNA of the CDR3: TGTGCCAGCAGTTTGGGACTTCGAAATCAGCCCCAGCATTTT. It codes for CASSLGLRNQPQHF.

This clonotype appeared a few times. This chain uses TRBV7-2 with TRBJ2-7, with D unclear. CDR1 is SGHTA, CDR2 FQGNSA, per germline. The V and J ends lost 8 bases and 2 bases respectively, with 16 bases between them. The CDR3 contains 14 residues. The CDR3 protein is CASSPRGSTYEQYF. CDR3 DNA: TGTGCCAGCTCTCCCCGAGGCAGCACCTACGAGCAGTACTTC.

The V gene is TRBV28, the J gene TRBJ2-3, with 10 bases aligning to TRBD2. The CDR3 covers 15 residues. V shed 3 bases, J shed 3 bases, and the junction held 3 bases outside the gene matches. Germline-derived CDR1 and CDR2 are MDHEN and SYDVKM. CDR3 region: CASSFVAGGTDTQYF. In DNA, the CDR3 is TGTGCCAGCAGTTTTGTAGCGGGGGGAACAGATACGCAGTATTTT.

There are many counts of this clonotype. J is TRBJ2-3 and V is TRBV27; 13 bases align to TRBD2. V was pared by 5 bases and J by 4 bases, with 18 bases of the junction left unmatched. The CDR3 spans 20 residues. Germline values: CDR1 MNHEY, CDR2 SMNVEV (reference sequence). The DNA of the CDR3 is TGTGCCAGCAGTCTGGGGCCGGGACTAGCGGGACCCGGGAGGGCAGATACGCAGTATTTT. The encoded protein is CASSLGPGLAGPGRADTQYF.

V is TRBV28 and J is TRBJ1-3, with D possibly TRBD1 on 6 matching bases. V lost 3 bases and J lost 4, with 10 bases in between. The germline gives CDR1 MDHEN, CDR2 SYDVKM. CDR3 length equals 14 residues. The CDR3 sequence: CASSFGDTGNTIYF. In nucleotides, the CDR3 is TGTGCCAGCAGTTTTGGGGACACGGGAAACACCATATATTTT.

The gene calls are TRBV30 and TRBJ2-1; either TRBD1 or TRBD2 may supply D (6 bases each). Deletions cut 1 base from V and 3 bases from J, with 13 bases between. Per germline, CDR1 GTSNPN and CDR2 SVGIG (reference sequence). This CDR3 spans 15 amino acids. CDR3 DNA sequence: TGTGCCTGGAGTGGATCGGGGGCCTACTACAATGAGCAGTTCTTC. It codes for CAWSGSGAYYNEQFF.

A few counts support this clonotype. The chain carries TRBV12-3 or TRBV12-4 and TRBJ2-1; D possibly corresponds to TRBD2 (6 bases). The CDR3 consists of 14 residues. Trimming left V 8 bases short and J 5 bases short, with 16 bases between. The CDR3 is CASLSSGWNNEQFF. CDR3 in DNA: TGTGCCAGCCTATCGAGCGGGTGGAACAATGAGCAGTTCTTC.

This chain joins TRBV21-1 and TRBJ2-1; TRBD1, the table's D call, lacks a check against the DNA. TRBV21-1 is shown as a pseudogene. The CDR3 spans 15 residues. DNA for the CDR3: TGTGCCAGCAGCAAAGGGGCAGGGTGGTACAATGAGCAGTTCTTC. It specifies CASSKGAGWYNEQFF.

The chain recombines TRBV12-3 or TRBV12-4 with TRBJ1-1, with no clear D. The CDR3 has 16 amino acids. Trimming cost V 1 base and J 7 bases, with 19 bases left between them. CDR3: CASSLDRGGRVVEAFF. CDR3 coding DNA: TGTGCCAGCAGTTTAGATCGTGGCGGGAGAGTCGTTGAAGCTTTCTTT.

This clonotype showed up many times. The chain uses TRBV20-1 and TRBJ1-5; D may be TRBD1 (6 bases). This CDR3 region has 15 residues. Trimming pared 0 bases from V and 7 bases from J, leaving 16 bases between. CDR1 DFQATT and CDR2 SNEGSKA come from the germline V gene (reference sequence). CDR3 loop: CSAREGGGVGQPQHF. CDR3 nucleotide sequence: TGCAGTGCTAGAGAGGGAGGGGGGGTTGGACAGCCCCAGCATTTT.

This rearrangement joins TRBV2 to TRBJ1-4; D is perhaps TRBD1 (5 bases). This CDR3 contains 14 residues. Germline loops: CDR1 SNHLY, CDR2 FYNNEI. V gave up 6 bases and J gave up 7 bases, with 15 bases separating them. The CDR3 is CASRKEGGGEKLFF. CDR3 nucleotide sequence: TGTGCCAGCAGGAAGGAGGGCGGGGGTGAAAAACTGTTTTTT.